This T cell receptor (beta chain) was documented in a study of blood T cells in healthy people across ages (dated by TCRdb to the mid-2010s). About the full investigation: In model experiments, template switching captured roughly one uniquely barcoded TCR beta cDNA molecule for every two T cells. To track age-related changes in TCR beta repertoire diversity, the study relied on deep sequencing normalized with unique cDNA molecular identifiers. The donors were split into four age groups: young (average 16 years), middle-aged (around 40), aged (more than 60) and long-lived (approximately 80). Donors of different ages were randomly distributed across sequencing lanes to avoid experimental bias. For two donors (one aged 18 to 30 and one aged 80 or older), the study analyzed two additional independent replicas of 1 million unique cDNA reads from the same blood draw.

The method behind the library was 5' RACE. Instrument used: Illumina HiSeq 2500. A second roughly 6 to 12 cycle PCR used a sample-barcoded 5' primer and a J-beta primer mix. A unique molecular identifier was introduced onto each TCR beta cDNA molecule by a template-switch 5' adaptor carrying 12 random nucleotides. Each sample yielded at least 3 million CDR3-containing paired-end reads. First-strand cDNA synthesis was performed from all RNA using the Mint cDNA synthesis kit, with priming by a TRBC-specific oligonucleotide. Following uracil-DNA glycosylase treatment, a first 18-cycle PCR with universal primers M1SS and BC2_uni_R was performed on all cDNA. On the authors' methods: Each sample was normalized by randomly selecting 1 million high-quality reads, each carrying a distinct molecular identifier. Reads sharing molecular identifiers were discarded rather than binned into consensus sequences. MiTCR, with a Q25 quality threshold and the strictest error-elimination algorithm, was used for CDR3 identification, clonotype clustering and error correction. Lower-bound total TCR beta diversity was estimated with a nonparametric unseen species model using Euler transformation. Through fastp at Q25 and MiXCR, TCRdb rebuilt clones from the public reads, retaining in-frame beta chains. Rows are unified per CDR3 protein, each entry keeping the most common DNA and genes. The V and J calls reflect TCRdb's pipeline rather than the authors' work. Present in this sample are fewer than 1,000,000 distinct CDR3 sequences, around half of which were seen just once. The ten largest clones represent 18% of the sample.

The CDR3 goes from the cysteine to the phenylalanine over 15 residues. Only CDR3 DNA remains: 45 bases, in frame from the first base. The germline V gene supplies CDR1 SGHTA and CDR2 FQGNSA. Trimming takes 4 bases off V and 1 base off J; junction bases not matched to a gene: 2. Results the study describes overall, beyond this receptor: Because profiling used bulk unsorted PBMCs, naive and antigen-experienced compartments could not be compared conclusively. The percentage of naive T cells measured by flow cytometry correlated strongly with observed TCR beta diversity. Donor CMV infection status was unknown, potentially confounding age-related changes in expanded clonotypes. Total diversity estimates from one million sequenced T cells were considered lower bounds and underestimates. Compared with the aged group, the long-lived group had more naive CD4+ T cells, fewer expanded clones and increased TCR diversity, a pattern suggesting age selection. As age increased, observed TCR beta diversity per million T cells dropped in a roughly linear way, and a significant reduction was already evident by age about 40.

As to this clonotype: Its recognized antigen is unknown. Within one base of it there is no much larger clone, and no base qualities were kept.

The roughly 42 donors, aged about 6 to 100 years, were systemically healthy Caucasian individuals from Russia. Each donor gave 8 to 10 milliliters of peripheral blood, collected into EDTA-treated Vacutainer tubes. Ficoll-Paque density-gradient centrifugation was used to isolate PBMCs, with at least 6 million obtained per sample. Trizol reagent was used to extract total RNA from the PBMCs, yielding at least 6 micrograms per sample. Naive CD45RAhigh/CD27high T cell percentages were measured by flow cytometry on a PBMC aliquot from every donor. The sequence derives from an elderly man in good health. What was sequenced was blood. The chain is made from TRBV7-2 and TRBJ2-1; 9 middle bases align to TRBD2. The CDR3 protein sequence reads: CASSYTSGSYNEQFF. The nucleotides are TGTGCCAGCAGCTATACTAGCGGGTCCTACAATGAGCAGTTCTTC.